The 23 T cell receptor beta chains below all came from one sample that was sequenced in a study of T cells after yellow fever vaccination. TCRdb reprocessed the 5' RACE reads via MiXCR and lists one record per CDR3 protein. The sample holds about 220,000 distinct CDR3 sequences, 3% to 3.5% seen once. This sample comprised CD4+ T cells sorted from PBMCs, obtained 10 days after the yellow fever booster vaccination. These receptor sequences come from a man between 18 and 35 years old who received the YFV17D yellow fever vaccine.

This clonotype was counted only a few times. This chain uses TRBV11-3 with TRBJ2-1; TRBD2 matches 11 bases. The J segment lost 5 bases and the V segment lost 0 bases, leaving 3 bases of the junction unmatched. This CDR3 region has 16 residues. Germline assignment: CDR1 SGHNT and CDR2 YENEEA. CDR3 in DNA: TGTGCCAGCAGCTTAGACTTAGCGGGGGGGAACAATGAGCAGTTCTTC. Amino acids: CASSLDLAGGNNEQFF.

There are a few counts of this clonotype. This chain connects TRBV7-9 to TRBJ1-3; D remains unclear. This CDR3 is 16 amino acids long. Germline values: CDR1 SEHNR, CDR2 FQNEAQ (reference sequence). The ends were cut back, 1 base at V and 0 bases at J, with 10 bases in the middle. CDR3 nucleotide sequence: TGTGCCAGCAGCTTAGTCCCCTCGTACTCTGGAAACACCATATATTTT. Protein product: CASSLVPSYSGNTIYF.

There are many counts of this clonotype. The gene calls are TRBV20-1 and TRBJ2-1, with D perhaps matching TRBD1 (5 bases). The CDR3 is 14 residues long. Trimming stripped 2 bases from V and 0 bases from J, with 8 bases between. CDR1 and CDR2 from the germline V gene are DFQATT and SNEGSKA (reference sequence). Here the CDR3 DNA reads TGCAGTGCTAGAAAGGGGAACTCCTACAATGAGCAGTTCTTC. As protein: CSARKGNSYNEQFF.

Here the CDR3 reads CASSGPPGGYTQYF. The CDR3 DNA reads TGTGCCAGCAGCGGACCGCCGGGGGGGTATACGCAGTATTTT. This chain links TRBV7-2 with TRBJ2-3; TRBD2 matches at 8 bases. This CDR3 has 14 residues. In germline, CDR1 is SGHTA, CDR2 FQGNSA. V trimming: 5 bases; J trimming: 7 bases; junction bases outside the gene matches: 8.

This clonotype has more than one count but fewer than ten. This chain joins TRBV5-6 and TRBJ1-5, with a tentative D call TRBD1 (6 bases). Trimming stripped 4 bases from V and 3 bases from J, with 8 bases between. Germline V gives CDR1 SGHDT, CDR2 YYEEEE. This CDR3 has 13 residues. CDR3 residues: CASSTGYNQPQHF. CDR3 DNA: TGTGCCAGCAGCACAGGGTACAATCAGCCCCAGCATTTT.

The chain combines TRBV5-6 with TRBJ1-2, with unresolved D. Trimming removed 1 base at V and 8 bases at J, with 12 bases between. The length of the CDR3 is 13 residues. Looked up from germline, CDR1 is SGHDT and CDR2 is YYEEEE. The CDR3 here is CASSLPVPWGYTF. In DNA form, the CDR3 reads TGTGCCAGCAGCTTGCCAGTCCCATGGGGCTACACCTTC.

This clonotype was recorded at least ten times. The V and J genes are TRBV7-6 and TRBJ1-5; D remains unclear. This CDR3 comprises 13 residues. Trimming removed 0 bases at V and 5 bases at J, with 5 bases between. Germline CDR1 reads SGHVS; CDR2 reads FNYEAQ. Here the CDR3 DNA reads TGTGCCAGCAGCTTAGCGGATTATCAGCCCCAGCATTTT. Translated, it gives CASSLADYQPQHF.

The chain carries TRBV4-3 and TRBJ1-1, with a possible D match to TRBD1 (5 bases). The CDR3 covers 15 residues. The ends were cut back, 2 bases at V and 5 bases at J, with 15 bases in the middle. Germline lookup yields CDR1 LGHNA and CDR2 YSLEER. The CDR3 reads CASSQLLQGGTEAFF. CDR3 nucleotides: TGCGCCAGCAGCCAACTCCTGCAGGGAGGGACTGAAGCTTTCTTT.

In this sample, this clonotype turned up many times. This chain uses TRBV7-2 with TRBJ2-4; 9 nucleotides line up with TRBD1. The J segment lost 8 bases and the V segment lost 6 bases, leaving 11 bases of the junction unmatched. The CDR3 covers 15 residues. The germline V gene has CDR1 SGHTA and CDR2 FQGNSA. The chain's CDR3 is CASSRDPGQGDIQYF. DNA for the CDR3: TGTGCCAGCAGTCGAGATCCGGGACAGGGAGACATTCAGTACTTC.

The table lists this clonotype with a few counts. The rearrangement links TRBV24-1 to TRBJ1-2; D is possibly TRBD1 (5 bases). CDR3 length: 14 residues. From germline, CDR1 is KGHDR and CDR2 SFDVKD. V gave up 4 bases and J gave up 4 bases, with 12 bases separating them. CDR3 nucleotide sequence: TGTGCCACCAGTGACCAAGGGGCTGGCTATGGCTACACCTTC. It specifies CATSDQGAGYGYTF.

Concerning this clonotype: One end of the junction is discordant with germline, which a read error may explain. Here the CDR3 reads CASSSTGGAYTEQFF. The CDR3 DNA is TGTGCCAGCAGCTCTACCGGGGGGGCCTACACTGAGCAGTTCTTC. V usage is TRBV12-3 or TRBV12-4 and J usage is TRBJ2-1; 8 bases map to TRBD2. The CDR3 has 15 residues.

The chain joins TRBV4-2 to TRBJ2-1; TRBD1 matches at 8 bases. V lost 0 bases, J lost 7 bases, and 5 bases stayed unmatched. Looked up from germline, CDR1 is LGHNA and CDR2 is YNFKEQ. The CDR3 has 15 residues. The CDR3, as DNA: TGTGCCAGCAGCCAAGAACAGGGGGGCTTTAATGAGCAGTTCTTC. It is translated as CASSQEQGGFNEQFF.

CDR3 loop: CASSQQGTDTEAFF. CDR3 in DNA: TGCGCCAGCAGCCAACAGGGTACGGACACTGAAGCTTTCTTT. This chain connects TRBV5-1 to TRBJ1-1; TRBD1 might be the D (6 bases). Germline V lookup: CDR1 SGHRS, CDR2 YFSETQ. The V and J ends lost 4 bases and 3 bases respectively, with 13 bases between them. This CDR3 is 14 amino acids long.

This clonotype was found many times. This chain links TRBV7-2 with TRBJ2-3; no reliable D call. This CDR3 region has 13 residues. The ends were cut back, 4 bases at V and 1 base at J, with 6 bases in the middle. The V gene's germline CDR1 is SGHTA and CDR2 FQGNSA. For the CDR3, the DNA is TGTGCCAGCAGCTCCACTCGCACAGATACGCAGTATTTT. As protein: CASSSTRTDTQYF.

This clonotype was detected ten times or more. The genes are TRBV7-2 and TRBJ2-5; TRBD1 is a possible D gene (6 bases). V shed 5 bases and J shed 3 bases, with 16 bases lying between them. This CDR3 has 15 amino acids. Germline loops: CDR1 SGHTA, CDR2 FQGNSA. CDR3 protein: CASSTTGWRKETQYF. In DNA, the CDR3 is TGTGCCAGCAGCACCACAGGGTGGAGGAAAGAGACCCAGTACTTC.

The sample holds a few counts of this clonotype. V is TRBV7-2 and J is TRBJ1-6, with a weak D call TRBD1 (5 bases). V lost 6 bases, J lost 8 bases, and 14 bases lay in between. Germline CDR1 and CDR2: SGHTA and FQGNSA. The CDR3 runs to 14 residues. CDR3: CASRATGGYSPLHF. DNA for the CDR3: TGTGCCAGCAGGGCTACGGGGGGTTATTCACCCCTCCACTTT.

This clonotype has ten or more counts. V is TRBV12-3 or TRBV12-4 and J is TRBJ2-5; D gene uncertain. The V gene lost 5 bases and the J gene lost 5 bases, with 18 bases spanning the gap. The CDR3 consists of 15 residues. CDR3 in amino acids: CASSPIARFFETQYF. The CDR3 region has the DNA TGTGCCAGCAGTCCAATCGCGCGGTTTTTTGAGACCCAGTACTTC.

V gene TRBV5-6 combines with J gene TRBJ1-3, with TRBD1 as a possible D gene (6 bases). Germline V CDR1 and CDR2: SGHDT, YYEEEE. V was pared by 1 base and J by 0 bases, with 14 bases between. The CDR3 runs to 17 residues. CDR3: CASSLFHRAHSGNTIYF. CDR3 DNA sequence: TGTGCCAGCAGCTTGTTCCACAGGGCGCACTCTGGAAACACCATATATTTT.

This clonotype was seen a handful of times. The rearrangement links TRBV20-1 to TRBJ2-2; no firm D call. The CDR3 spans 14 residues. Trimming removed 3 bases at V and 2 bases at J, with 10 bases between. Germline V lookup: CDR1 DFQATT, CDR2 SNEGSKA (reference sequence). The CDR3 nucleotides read TGCAGTGCTAGCAAGACCGGTAACACCGGGGAGCTGTTTTTT. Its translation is CSASKTGNTGELFF.

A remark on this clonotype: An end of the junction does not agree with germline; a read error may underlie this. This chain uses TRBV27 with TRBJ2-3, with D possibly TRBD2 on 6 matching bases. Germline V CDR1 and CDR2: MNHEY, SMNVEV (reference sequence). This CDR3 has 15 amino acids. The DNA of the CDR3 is TGTGCCAGCAGTCCCCGCCGGGGGAGCATAGATACGCAGTATTTT. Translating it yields CASSPRRGSIDTQYF.

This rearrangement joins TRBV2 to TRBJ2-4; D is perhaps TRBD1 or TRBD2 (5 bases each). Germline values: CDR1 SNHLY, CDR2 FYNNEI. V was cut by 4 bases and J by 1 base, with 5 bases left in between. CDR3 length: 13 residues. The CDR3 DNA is TGTGCCAGCAGTGGGGGGGCCAAAAACATTCAGTACTTC. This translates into CASSGGAKNIQYF.

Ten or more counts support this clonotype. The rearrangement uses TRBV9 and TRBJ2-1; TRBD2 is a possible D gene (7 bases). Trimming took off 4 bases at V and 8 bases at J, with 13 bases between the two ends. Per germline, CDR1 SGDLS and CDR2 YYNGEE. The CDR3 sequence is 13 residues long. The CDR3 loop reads CASSSEGGYEQFF. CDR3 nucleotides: TGTGCCAGCAGCTCAGAGGGGGGGTATGAGCAGTTCTTC.

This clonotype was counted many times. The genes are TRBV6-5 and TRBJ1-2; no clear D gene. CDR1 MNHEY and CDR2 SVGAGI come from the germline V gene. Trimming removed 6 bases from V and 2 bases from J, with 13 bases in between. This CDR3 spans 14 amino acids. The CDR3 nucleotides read TGTGCCAGCAGGAAAACAGAATCGAACTATGGCTACACCTTC. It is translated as CASRKTESNYGYTF.